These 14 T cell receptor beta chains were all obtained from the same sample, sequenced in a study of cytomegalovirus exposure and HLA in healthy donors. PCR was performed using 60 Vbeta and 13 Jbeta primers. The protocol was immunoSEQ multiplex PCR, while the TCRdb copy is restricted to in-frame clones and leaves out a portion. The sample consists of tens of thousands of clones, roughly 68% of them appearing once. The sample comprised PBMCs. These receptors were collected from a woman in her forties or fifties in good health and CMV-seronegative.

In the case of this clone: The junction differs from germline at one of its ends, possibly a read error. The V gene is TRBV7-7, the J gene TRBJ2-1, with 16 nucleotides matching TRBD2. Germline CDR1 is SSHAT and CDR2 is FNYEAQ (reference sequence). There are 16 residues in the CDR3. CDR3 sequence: CASSPGTSGRADEQFF. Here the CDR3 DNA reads TGTGCTAGCAGCCCCGGGACTAGCGGGAGGGCGGATGAGCAGTTCTTC.

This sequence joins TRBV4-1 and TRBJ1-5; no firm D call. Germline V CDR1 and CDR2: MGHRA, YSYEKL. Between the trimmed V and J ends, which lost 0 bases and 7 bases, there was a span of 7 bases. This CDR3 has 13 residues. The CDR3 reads CASSQETRQPQHF. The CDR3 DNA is TGCGCCAGCAGCCAAGAAACGAGGCAGCCCCAGCATTTT.

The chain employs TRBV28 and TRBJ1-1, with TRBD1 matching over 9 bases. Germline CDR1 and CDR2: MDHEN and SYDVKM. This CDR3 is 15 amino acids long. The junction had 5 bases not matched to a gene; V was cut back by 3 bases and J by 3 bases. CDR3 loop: CASSFGTGYDTEAFF. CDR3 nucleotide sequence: TGTGCCAGCAGTTTCGGGACAGGGTATGACACTGAAGCTTTCTTT.

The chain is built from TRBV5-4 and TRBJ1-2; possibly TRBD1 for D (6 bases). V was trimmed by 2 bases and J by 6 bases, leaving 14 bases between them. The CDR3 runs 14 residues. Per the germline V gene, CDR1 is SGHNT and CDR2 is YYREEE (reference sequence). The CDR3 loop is CASSLLQGRDGYTF. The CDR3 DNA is TGTGCCAGCAGCTTACTGCAGGGGCGAGATGGCTACACCTTC.

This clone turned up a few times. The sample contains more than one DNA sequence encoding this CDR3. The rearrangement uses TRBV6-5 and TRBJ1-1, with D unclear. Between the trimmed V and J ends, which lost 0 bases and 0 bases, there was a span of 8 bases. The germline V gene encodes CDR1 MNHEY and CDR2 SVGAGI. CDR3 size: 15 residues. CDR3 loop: CASSYSVRMNTEAFF. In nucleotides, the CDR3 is TGTGCCAGCAGTTACTCGGTCAGAATGAACACTGAAGCTTTCTTT.

The CDR3 DNA follows: TGTGCCACCAGCGCACGAGGGTGGGAGACCCAGTACTTC. Amino acid sequence: CATSARGWETQYF. The V and J genes are TRBV15 and TRBJ2-5; weak D call: TRBD2 (5 bases). The CDR3 is 13 residues long. Trimming removed 5 bases at V and 5 bases at J, with 12 bases between. Germline V gene data show CDR1 as LNHNV and CDR2 as YYDKDF (reference sequence).

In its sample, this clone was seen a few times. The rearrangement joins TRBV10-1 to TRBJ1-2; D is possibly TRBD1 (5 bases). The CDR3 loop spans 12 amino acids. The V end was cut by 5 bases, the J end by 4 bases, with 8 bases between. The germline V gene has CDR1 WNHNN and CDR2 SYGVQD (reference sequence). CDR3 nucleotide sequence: TGCGCCAGCAGTCCGACAGTCTATGGCTACACCTTC. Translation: CASSPTVYGYTF.

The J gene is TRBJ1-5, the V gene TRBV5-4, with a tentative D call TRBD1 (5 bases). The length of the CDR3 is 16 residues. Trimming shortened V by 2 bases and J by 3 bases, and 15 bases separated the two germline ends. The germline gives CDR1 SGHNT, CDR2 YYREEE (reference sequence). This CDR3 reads CASSFGGANYNQPQHF. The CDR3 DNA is TGTGCCAGCAGCTTCGGCGGGGCTAATTACAATCAGCCCCAGCATTTT. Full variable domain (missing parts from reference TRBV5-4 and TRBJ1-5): ETGVTQSPTHLIKTRGQQVTLRCSSQSGHNTVSWYQQALGQGPQFIFQYYREEENGRGNFPPRFSGLQFPNYSSELNVNALELDDSALYLCASSFGGANYNQPQHFGDGTRLSIL.

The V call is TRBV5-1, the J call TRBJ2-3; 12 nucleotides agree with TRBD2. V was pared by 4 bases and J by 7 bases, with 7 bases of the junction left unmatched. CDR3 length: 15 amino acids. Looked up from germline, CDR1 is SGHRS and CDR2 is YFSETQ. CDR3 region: CASSRLAGVANTQYF. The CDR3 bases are TGCGCCAGCAGCCGACTAGCGGGAGTTGCAAATACGCAGTATTTT.

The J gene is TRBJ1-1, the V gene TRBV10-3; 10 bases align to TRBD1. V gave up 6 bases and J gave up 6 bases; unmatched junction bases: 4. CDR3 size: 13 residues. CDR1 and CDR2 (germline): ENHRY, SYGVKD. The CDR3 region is CAIRRQGAPEAFF. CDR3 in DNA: TGTGCCATCAGGCGACAGGGGGCGCCTGAAGCTTTCTTT.

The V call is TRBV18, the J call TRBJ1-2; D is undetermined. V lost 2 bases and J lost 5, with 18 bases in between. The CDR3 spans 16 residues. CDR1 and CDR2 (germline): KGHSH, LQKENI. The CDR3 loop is CASSPYSDGGVYGYTF. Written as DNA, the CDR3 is TGTGCCAGCTCACCATATTCGGATGGCGGGGTTTATGGCTACACCTTC.

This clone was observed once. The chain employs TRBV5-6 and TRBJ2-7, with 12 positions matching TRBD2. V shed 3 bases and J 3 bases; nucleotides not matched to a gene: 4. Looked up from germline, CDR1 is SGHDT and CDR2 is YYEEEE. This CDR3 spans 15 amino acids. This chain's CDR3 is CASSSWTSGDYEQYF. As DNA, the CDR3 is TGTGCCAGCAGCTCCTGGACTAGCGGGGACTACGAGCAGTACTTC.

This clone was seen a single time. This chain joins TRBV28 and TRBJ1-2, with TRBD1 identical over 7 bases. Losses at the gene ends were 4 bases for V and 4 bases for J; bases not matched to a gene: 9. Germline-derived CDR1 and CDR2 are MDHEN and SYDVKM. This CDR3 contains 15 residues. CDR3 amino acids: CASSSSGTDPYGYTF. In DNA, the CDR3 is TGTGCCAGCAGTTCCTCCGGGACAGACCCCTATGGCTACACCTTC.

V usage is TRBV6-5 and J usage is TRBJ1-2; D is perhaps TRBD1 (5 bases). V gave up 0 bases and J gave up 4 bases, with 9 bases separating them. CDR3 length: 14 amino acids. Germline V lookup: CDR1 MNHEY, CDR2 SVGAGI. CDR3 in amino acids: CASSYSRQGYGYTF. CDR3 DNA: TGTGCCAGCAGTTACTCCCGGCAGGGCTATGGCTACACCTTC.